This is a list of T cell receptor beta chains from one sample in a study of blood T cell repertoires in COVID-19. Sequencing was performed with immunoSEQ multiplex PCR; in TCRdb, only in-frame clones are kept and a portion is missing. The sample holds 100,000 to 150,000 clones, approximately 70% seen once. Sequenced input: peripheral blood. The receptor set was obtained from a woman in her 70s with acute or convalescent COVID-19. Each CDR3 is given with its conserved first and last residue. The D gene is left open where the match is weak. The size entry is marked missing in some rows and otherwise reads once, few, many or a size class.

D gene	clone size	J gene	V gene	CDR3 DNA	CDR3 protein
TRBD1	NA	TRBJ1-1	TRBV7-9	TGTGCCAGCAGCCCCCGGACAGGGTTTCAAACTGAAGCTTTCTTT	CASSPRTGFQTEAFF
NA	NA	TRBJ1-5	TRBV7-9	TGTGCCAGCAGCAACACAGGGATCGGCAATCAGCCCCAGCATTTT	CASSNTGIGNQPQHF
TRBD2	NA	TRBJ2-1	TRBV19	TGTGCCAGTAGTGGAAGACTAGCGGGAGTAGGTGAGCAGTTCTTC	CASSGRLAGVGEQFF
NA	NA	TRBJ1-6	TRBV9	TGTGCCAGCAGCGTAGCTATGGGAGATAATTCACCCCTCCACTTT	CASSVAMGDNSPLHF
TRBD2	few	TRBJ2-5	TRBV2	TGTGCCAGCAGCCGGACTAGCGGGGGGCGAGAGACCCAGTACTTC	CASSRTSGGRETQYF
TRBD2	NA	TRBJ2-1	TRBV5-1	TGCGCCAGCAGCTTGGCCGCACTAGCGGGAGGCAATGAGCAGTTCTTC	CASSLAALAGGNEQFF
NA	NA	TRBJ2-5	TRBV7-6	TGTGCCAGCAGCTTAGGAGGCGCCAGGGGAGAGACCCAGTACTTC	CASSLGGARGETQYF
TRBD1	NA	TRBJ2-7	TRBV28	TGTGCCAGCAGTCCACGGACAGGGGGGTCGGAGCAGTACTTC	CASSPRTGGSEQYF
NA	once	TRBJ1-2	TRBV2	TGTGCCAGCAGTGTCGACAGCCGTTCGTATGGCTACACCTTC	CASSVDSRSYGYTF
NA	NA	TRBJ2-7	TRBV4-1	TGCGCCAGCAGCCAAGAGGGACCTGGAGGCGGGACTGCTTACGAGCAGTACTTC	CASSQEGPGGGTAYEQYF
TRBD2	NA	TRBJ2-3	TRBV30	TGTGCCTGGAGTGCGGCAGGGAGGGCAGATACGCAGTATTTT	CAWSAAGRADTQYF
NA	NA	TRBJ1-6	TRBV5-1	TGCGCCAGCAGCTTGGGGGGACAACGGGATTCACCCCTCCACTTT	CASSLGGQRDSPLHF
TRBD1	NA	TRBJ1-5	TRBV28	TGTGCCAGCAGCCCGGACAGGGTCAATCAGCCCCAGCATTTT	CASSPDRVNQPQHF
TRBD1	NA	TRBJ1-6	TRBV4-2	TGTGCCAGCAGATCCTCGGACAGGGGCGTGAATAATTCACCCCTCCACTTT	CASRSSDRGVNNSPLHF
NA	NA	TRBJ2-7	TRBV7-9	TGTGCCAGCAGCACGACAGCCTCCTACGAGCAGTACTTC	CASSTTASYEQYF
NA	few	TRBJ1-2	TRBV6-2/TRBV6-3	TGTGCCAGCAGTTTCAGTTCTGGTGGCTACACCTTC	CASSFSSGGYTF
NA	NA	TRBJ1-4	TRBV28	TGTGCCAGCAGAAAGCGCAGGGTTCCTGCAACTAATGAAAAACTGTTTTTT	CASRKRRVPATNEKLFF
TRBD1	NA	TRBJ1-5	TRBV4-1	TGCGCCAGCAGCCAAGATGGGACAGTTAGCAATCAGCCCCAGCATTTT	CASSQDGTVSNQPQHF
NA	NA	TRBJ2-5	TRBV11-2	TGTGCCAGCAGCTTGAGTTTCCAAGAGACCCAGTACTTC	CASSLSFQETQYF
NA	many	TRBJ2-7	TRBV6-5	TGTGCCAGCAGTTACGGGGTTCCAGGGTACGAGCAGTACTTC	CASSYGVPGYEQYF
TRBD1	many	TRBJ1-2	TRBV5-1	TGCGCCAGCAGCCTTGGACAGGATCAAAGGGGGACCTTC	CASSLGQDQRGTF
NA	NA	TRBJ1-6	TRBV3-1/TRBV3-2	TGTGCCAGCAGCCAAGGGACCCGGGGGTTAAATTCACCCCTCCACTTT	CASSQGTRGLNSPLHF